This TCR beta chain is drawn from a study of early stage breast cancer tumors. Whole-study results and caveats: Functional markers like CD4, CD8 and FOXP3 were missed in bulk sequencing. Commonly generated sequences made up most enriched TCRB sequences shared between patients.

This clone was observed a single time. Its antigen remains unknown. Each sample had two DNA replicates, approximately 0.52 ug blood or around 1.6 ug tissue. Libraries were prepared by immunoSEQ multiplex PCR; TCRdb keeps only in-frame clonotypes and omits some of them. The sample has 10,000 or so clones, 78% seen once. The germline gives CDR1 SGHRS, CDR2 YFSETQ. The V and J ends lost 0 bases and 0 bases respectively, with 13 bases between them. This CDR3 is built from 16 residues. This sequence originates from a person in their 40s with breast cancer. This rearrangement joins TRBV5-1 to TRBJ2-7, with D possibly being TRBD1 or TRBD2 (6 bases each). Specimen: normal breast tissue next to the tumor. This CDR3 is CASSLAGGWSSYEQYF. DNA of the CDR3: TGCGCCAGCAGCTTGGCCGGGGGCTGGAGCTCCTACGAGCAGTACTTC.